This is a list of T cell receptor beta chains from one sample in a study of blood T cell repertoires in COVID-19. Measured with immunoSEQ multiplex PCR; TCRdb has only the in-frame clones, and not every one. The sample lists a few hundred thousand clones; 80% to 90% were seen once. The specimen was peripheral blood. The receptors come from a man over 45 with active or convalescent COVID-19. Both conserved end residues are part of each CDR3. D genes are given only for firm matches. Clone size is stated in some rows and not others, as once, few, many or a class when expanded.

CDR3 protein: CASSPPGTRGTEAFF; CDR3 DNA: TGTGCCAGCAGTCCCCCTGGGACGCGGGGGACTGAAGCTTTCTTT; D gene: .; J gene: TRBJ1-1; clone size: .; V gene: TRBV28
CDR3 protein: CASRKGVGNEKLFF; CDR3 DNA: TGTGCCAGCAGGAAGGGGGTGGGTAATGAAAAACTGTTTTTT; D gene: .; J gene: TRBJ1-4; clone size: .; V gene: TRBV2
CDR3 protein: CASSATEVSSDEQYF; CDR3 DNA: TGTGCCAGCAGCGCCACGGAGGTAAGCAGCGACGAGCAGTACTTC; D gene: .; J gene: TRBJ2-7; clone size: .; V gene: TRBV9
CDR3 protein: CASSRGRNTEAFF; CDR3 DNA: TGTGCCAGCAGTCGAGGGAGGAACACTGAAGCTTTCTTT; D gene: .; J gene: TRBJ1-1; clone size: once; V gene: TRBV6-5
CDR3 protein: CASTTQGSREQFF; CDR3 DNA: TGTGCCAGCACCACACAGGGGTCGAGGGAGCAGTTCTTC; D gene: TRBD1; J gene: TRBJ2-1; clone size: few; V gene: TRBV5-4
CDR3 protein: CASSFSTAGNTIYF; CDR3 DNA: TGTGCCAGCAGCTTTTCGACAGCTGGAAACACCATATATTTT; D gene: .; J gene: TRBJ1-3; clone size: .; V gene: TRBV7-9
CDR3 protein: CASMFRPGGEQYF; CDR3 DNA: TGTGCCAGTATGTTCAGGCCCGGGGGCGAGCAGTACTTC; D gene: .; J gene: TRBJ2-7; clone size: .; V gene: TRBV27
CDR3 protein: CATSDSSGGPLYQETQYF; CDR3 DNA: TGTGCCACCAGTGATTCTAGCGGGGGGCCTCTTTACCAAGAGACCCAGTACTTC; D gene: TRBD2; J gene: TRBJ2-5; clone size: once; V gene: TRBV24-1
CDR3 protein: CASSPRTGMGSNTGELFF; CDR3 DNA: TGTGCCAGCTCACCTCGGACAGGGATGGGGTCGAACACCGGGGAGCTGTTTTTT; D gene: TRBD1; J gene: TRBJ2-2; clone size: .; V gene: TRBV18
CDR3 protein: CASSLQGPYGYTF; CDR3 DNA: TGTGCCAGCTCACTACAGGGTCCGTATGGCTACACCTTC; D gene: .; J gene: TRBJ1-2; clone size: .; V gene: TRBV18
CDR3 protein: CASSVSQGAYGYTF; CDR3 DNA: TGTGCCAGCAGCGTGAGTCAGGGGGCCTATGGCTACACCTTC; D gene: TRBD1; J gene: TRBJ1-2; clone size: .; V gene: TRBV9
CDR3 protein: CAWSARYTGSLNYGYTF; CDR3 DNA: TGTGCCTGGAGTGCCCGATATACAGGTTCGCTTAACTATGGCTACACCTTC; D gene: .; J gene: TRBJ1-2; clone size: .; V gene: TRBV30
CDR3 protein: CASSEQADQPQHF; CDR3 DNA: TGTGCCAGCAGCGAACAGGCCGATCAGCCCCAGCATTTT; D gene: .; J gene: TRBJ1-5; clone size: .; V gene: TRBV7-8
CDR3 protein: CASSQDLSSSREAFF; CDR3 DNA: TGTGCCAGCAGCCAGGACTTATCCTCGTCCCGTGAAGCTTTCTTT; D gene: .; J gene: TRBJ1-1; clone size: .; V gene: TRBV4-2
CDR3 protein: CASSQDRLAGVTTGELFF; CDR3 DNA: TGCGCCAGCAGCCAAGATAGGCTAGCGGGAGTTACCACCGGGGAGCTGTTTTTT; D gene: TRBD2; J gene: TRBJ2-2; clone size: .; V gene: TRBV4-1
CDR3 protein: CASSSTGTGRNYGYTF; CDR3 DNA: TGTGCCAGCAGCTCTACCGGGACAGGGCGTAACTATGGCTACACCTTC; D gene: TRBD1; J gene: TRBJ1-2; clone size: .; V gene: TRBV28
CDR3 protein: CASSFNLGGETNYGYTF; CDR3 DNA: TGTGCCAGCAGTTTTAATTTAGGGGGGGAAACTAACTATGGCTACACCTTC; D gene: .; J gene: TRBJ1-2; clone size: .; V gene: TRBV28
CDR3 protein: CASSPSGVGPQHF; CDR3 DNA: TGTGCCAGCAGCCCAAGCGGGGTAGGGCCCCAGCATTTT; D gene: .; J gene: TRBJ1-5; clone size: .; V gene: TRBV3-1/TRBV3-2
CDR3 protein: CASSKGPLAGSSYEQYF; CDR3 DNA: TGTGCCAGCAGCAAAGGCCCACTAGCGGGAAGCTCCTACGAGCAGTACTTC; D gene: .; J gene: TRBJ2-7; clone size: few; V gene: TRBV21-1
CDR3 protein: CASSEKRGVHEQFF; CDR3 DNA: TGCGCCAGCAGTGAGAAACGCGGGGTCCATGAGCAGTTCTTC; D gene: .; J gene: TRBJ2-1; clone size: .; V gene: TRBV10-1
CDR3 protein: CASSPVGGGGSPLHF; CDR3 DNA: TGTGCCAGCAGCCCGGTTGGGGGGGGAGGTTCACCCCTCCACTTT; D gene: .; J gene: TRBJ1-6; clone size: .; V gene: TRBV3-1/TRBV3-2
CDR3 protein: CASSLSLTVANYGYTF; CDR3 DNA: TGTGCCAGCAGCTTAAGTCTGACAGTTGCCAACTATGGCTACACCTTC; D gene: .; J gene: TRBJ1-2; clone size: .; V gene: TRBV7-9
CDR3 protein: CASSLRTEGNEKLFF; CDR3 DNA: TGTGCCAGCAGCTTAAGGACTGAGGGTAATGAAAAACTGTTTTTT; D gene: .; J gene: TRBJ1-4; clone size: once; V gene: TRBV11-3
CDR3 protein: CASSKGHLGTEAFF; CDR3 DNA: TGTGCCAGTAGTAAGGGACACCTGGGCACTGAAGCTTTCTTT; D gene: .; J gene: TRBJ1-1; clone size: .; V gene: TRBV19
CDR3 protein: CASSLTGSGNTIYF; CDR3 DNA: TGCGCCAGCAGCTTGACAGGCTCTGGAAACACCATATATTTT; D gene: .; J gene: TRBJ1-3; clone size: few; V gene: TRBV5-1
CDR3 protein: CASSLAGRGNEKLFF; CDR3 DNA: TGTGCCAGCAGCTTAGCGGGAAGGGGTAATGAAAAACTGTTTTTT; D gene: .; J gene: TRBJ1-4; clone size: .; V gene: TRBV7-9
CDR3 protein: CASEGGLAGGIIQETQYF; CDR3 DNA: TGTGCCAGCGAGGGTGGACTAGCGGGGGGGATTATACAAGAGACCCAGTACTTC; D gene: TRBD2; J gene: TRBJ2-5; clone size: .; V gene: TRBV3-1/TRBV3-2
CDR3 protein: CASSFSGTGGYEQYF; CDR3 DNA: TGTGCCAGCAGCTTCTCCGGGACAGGCGGCTACGAGCAGTACTTC; D gene: TRBD1; J gene: TRBJ2-7; clone size: .; V gene: TRBV7-9
CDR3 protein: CALTRSNQPQHF; CDR3 DNA: TGTGCCCTGACAAGGAGCAATCAGCCCCAGCATTTT; D gene: .; J gene: TRBJ1-5; clone size: .; V gene: TRBV6-5
CDR3 protein: CASSPNPLQNNYGYTF; CDR3 DNA: TGCGCCAGCAGCCCCAATCCGCTACAGAACAACTATGGCTACACCTTC; D gene: .; J gene: TRBJ1-2; clone size: .; V gene: TRBV4-3
CDR3 protein: CASSLAGTAYEQYF; CDR3 DNA: TGTGCCAGCAGCTTGGCCGGGACAGCCTACGAGCAGTACTTC; D gene: TRBD1; J gene: TRBJ2-7; clone size: .; V gene: TRBV5-5
CDR3 protein: CASSLSPSDTEAFF; CDR3 DNA: TGCGCCAGCAGCTTGTCTCCCTCAGACACTGAAGCTTTCTTT; D gene: .; J gene: TRBJ1-1; clone size: .; V gene: TRBV5-1
CDR3 protein: CASSIQQGGQPQHF; CDR3 DNA: TGTGCCAGCAGCATCCAACAGGGGGGACAGCCCCAGCATTTT; D gene: TRBD1; J gene: TRBJ1-5; clone size: .; V gene: TRBV7-3
CDR3 protein: CASSLAAGEVYNEQFF; CDR3 DNA: TGTGCCAGCAGTTTAGCAGCGGGAGAAGTCTACAATGAGCAGTTCTTC; D gene: TRBD2; J gene: TRBJ2-1; clone size: .; V gene: TRBV27
CDR3 protein: CASSLQGANFYEQYF; CDR3 DNA: TGTGCCAGCAGCCTACAGGGGGCAAATTTCTACGAGCAGTACTTC; D gene: TRBD1; J gene: TRBJ2-7; clone size: .; V gene: TRBV5-5
CDR3 protein: CASSVALAGRTLVGGELFF; CDR3 DNA: TGTGCCAGCAGCGTAGCTTTGGCGGGAAGAACCCTAGTAGGCGGGGAGCTGTTTTTT; D gene: .; J gene: TRBJ2-2; clone size: .; V gene: TRBV9
CDR3 protein: CASSPTVSYNEQFF; CDR3 DNA: TGTGCCAGCTCACCAACGGTTTCCTACAATGAGCAGTTCTTC; D gene: .; J gene: TRBJ2-1; clone size: .; V gene: TRBV18
CDR3 protein: CASSWFGGENYEQYF; CDR3 DNA: TGCGCCAGCAGCTGGTTCGGCGGGGAAAACTACGAGCAGTACTTC; D gene: .; J gene: TRBJ2-7; clone size: .; V gene: TRBV5-1
CDR3 protein: CASSLASADTQYF; CDR3 DNA: TGCGCCAGCAGCCTCGCTAGCGCAGATACGCAGTATTTT; D gene: .; J gene: TRBJ2-3; clone size: .; V gene: TRBV5-1
CDR3 protein: CASSFLAGSSYEQYF; CDR3 DNA: TGTGCCAGCAGCTTCCTAGCGGGAAGCTCCTACGAGCAGTACTTC; D gene: TRBD2; J gene: TRBJ2-7; clone size: .; V gene: TRBV7-2
CDR3 protein: CASSLVGGAITGELFF; CDR3 DNA: TGTGCCAGTAGTCTTGTAGGGGGAGCAATCACCGGGGAGCTGTTTTTT; D gene: .; J gene: TRBJ2-2; clone size: .; V gene: TRBV19
CDR3 protein: CASSARLAGLHEQYF; CDR3 DNA: TGTGCCAGCAGCGCTCGACTAGCGGGACTTCACGAGCAGTACTTC; D gene: TRBD2; J gene: TRBJ2-7; clone size: .; V gene: TRBV6-1
CDR3 protein: CASSDRIVGTGGIPQHF; CDR3 DNA: TGTGCCAGCAGTGACCGTATCGTTGGGACAGGGGGGATCCCCCAGCATTTT; D gene: TRBD1; J gene: TRBJ1-5; clone size: .; V gene: TRBV2
CDR3 protein: CASGPEGNTEAFF; CDR3 DNA: TGTGCCAGCGGCCCAGAGGGAAACACTGAAGCTTTCTTT; D gene: .; J gene: TRBJ1-1; clone size: .; V gene: TRBV27
CDR3 protein: CASTTGSPGGSNNSPLHF; CDR3 DNA: TGTGCCAGCACCACCGGGAGCCCAGGGGGGAGTAATAATTCACCCCTCCACTTT; D gene: TRBD1; J gene: TRBJ1-6; clone size: once; V gene: TRBV2
CDR3 protein: CASNGGWVEAFF; CDR3 DNA: TGTGCCAGCAACGGGGGATGGGTTGAAGCTTTCTTT; D gene: .; J gene: TRBJ1-1; clone size: .; V gene: TRBV12-3/TRBV12-4
CDR3 protein: CASSLKRALNNEQFF; CDR3 DNA: TGTGCCAGTAGTCTGAAGCGGGCACTTAACAATGAGCAGTTCTTC; D gene: .; J gene: TRBJ2-1; clone size: .; V gene: TRBV19
CDR3 protein: CASAQGNNGEKLFF; CDR3 DNA: TGTGCCAGCGCACAGGGAAACAACGGTGAAAAACTGTTTTTT; D gene: .; J gene: TRBJ1-4; clone size: .; V gene: TRBV19
CDR3 protein: CASSIGDRGVGETQYF; CDR3 DNA: TGTGCCAGTAGTATAGGGGACAGGGGAGTAGGCGAGACCCAGTACTTC; D gene: TRBD1; J gene: TRBJ2-5; clone size: once; V gene: TRBV19
CDR3 protein: CASRGRTPAGTIYF; CDR3 DNA: TGTGCCAGCAGAGGGAGAACACCGGCCGGCACCATATATTTT; D gene: .; J gene: TRBJ1-3; clone size: .; V gene: TRBV27
CDR3 protein: CSASSSLPTLRGEQYF; CDR3 DNA: TGCAGTGCTAGTAGTTCTCTGCCCACCCTCCGCGGGGAGCAGTACTTC; D gene: .; J gene: TRBJ2-7; clone size: .; V gene: TRBV20-1
CDR3 protein: CASSQDEGSYNEQFF; CDR3 DNA: TGCGCCAGCAGCCAAGATGAGGGCTCCTACAATGAGCAGTTCTTC; D gene: .; J gene: TRBJ2-1; clone size: once; V gene: TRBV4-1
CDR3 protein: CASSGPGGASGGTDTQYF; CDR3 DNA: TGTGCCAGCAGCGGCCCGGGGGGGGCTAGCGGGGGGACAGATACGCAGTATTTT; D gene: TRBD2; J gene: TRBJ2-3; clone size: .; V gene: TRBV9
CDR3 protein: CASSQDGISTNEKLFF; CDR3 DNA: TGCGCCAGCAGCCAAGACGGGATTTCAACTAATGAAAAACTGTTTTTT; D gene: .; J gene: TRBJ1-4; clone size: .; V gene: TRBV4-1